This T cell receptor beta chain emerged from a study of T cell responses to AZD1222 COVID-19 vaccine. Second doses were pooled across both intervals (about 4 or about 12 weeks). The study, taken as a whole, reports: Baseline testing showed seropositivity in only a handful of AZD1222 recipients.

Comment on this clone: Its specificity is unknown.

Repertoires were generated with immunoSEQ multiplex PCR, while TCRdb's copy carries only in-frame clones and drops some. Among some 150,000 clones listed, 85% to 90% were seen once. The source material was peripheral blood, sampled 28 days after the second AZD1222 dose. This TCR came from an adult who received the AZD1222 COVID-19 vaccine.

The CDR3 region has the DNA TGTGCCAGCAGGGCACAGGGGGCGTATTCACCCCTCCACTTT. It translates to CASRAQGAYSPLHF. The V and J genes are TRBV6-5 and TRBJ1-6; 9 nucleotides align to TRBD1. Germline loops: CDR1 MNHEY, CDR2 SVGAGI. This CDR3 contains 14 residues. V lost 6 bases and J lost 8; bases outside the gene matches: 5.